Listed below are T cell receptor beta chains from one sample, sequenced in a study of response to subunit inactivated influenza vaccine. One entry per CDR3 protein results from TCRdb running MiXCR on the RT-PCR reads. This table has approximately 530,000 distinct CDR3 sequences, roughly 13% appearing once. The sequenced sample was PBMCs from blood, obtained more than 35 days after vaccination. The receptors were gathered from a man aged 50 or older who received an inactivated influenza vaccine. Each CDR3 is given with its conserved first and last residue. D genes are given only for firm matches. The size of a clone is reported for some rows only, either as once, few or many, or as a class for expanded clones.

j_gene	abundance	d_gene	v_gene	CDR3aa	CDR3nt
TRBJ2-1	.	TRBD2	TRBV12-3/TRBV12-4	CASSLASLAGVDEQFF	TGTGCCAGCAGTTTAGCGAGTCTAGCGGGAGTGGATGAGCAGTTCTTC
TRBJ1-5	.	TRBD1	TRBV12-3/TRBV12-4	CASRWKGARRPQHF	TGTGCCAGCAGGTGGAAGGGGGCCCGGAGGCCCCAGCATTTT
TRBJ2-7	few	.	TRBV7-6	CASSPRGAGYEQYF	TGTGCCAGCAGCCCTAGGGGGGCGGGGTACGAGCAGTACTTC
TRBJ2-1	.	.	TRBV5-1	CASSLGLEYNEQFF	TGCGCCAGCAGCTTGGGACTAGAATACAATGAGCAGTTCTTC
TRBJ1-1	.	.	TRBV9	CASSVAETTEAFF	TGTGCCAGCAGCGTAGCCGAAACCACTGAAGCTTTCTTT
TRBJ2-7	few	TRBD1	TRBV20-1	CSATTGGSYEQYF	TGCAGTGCAACCACAGGGGGGTCCTACGAGCAGTACTTC
TRBJ2-5	many	.	TRBV5-1	CASSIPTGEGETQYF	TGCGCCAGCAGCATACCGACAGGGGAGGGTGAGACCCAGTACTTC
TRBJ2-7	.	.	TRBV5-1	CASSSTEEQYF	TGCGCCAGCAGCTCTACCGAAGAGCAGTACTTC
TRBJ2-6	.	.	TRBV5-1	CASSLGFTGSGANVLTF	TGCGCCAGCAGCTTGGGGTTCACAGGGTCTGGGGCCAACGTCCTGACTTTC
TRBJ1-2	many	.	TRBV7-9	CASEGLGYGYTF	TGTGCCAGCGAGGGGTTGGGCTATGGCTACACCTTC
TRBJ1-2	.	TRBD1	TRBV7-2	CASSLVRQGDGYTF	TGTGCCAGCAGCTTAGTACGACAGGGCGATGGCTACACCTTC
TRBJ2-3	.	.	TRBV7-9	CASSSFGAVDTDTQYF	TGTGCCAGCAGCTCGTTCGGGGCAGTTGACACAGATACGCAGTATTTT
TRBJ1-1	few	.	TRBV7-2	CASSLGFTRTEAFF	TGTGCCAGCAGCTTAGGGTTTACCAGGACTGAAGCTTTCTTT
TRBJ1-3	few	.	TRBV5-1	CASGSAGGNTIYF	TGCGCCAGTGGGTCGGCTGGAGGAAACACCATATATTTT
TRBJ1-2	.	.	TRBV10-3	CAISSDLSNYGYTF	TGTGCCATCAGTTCGGACCTAAGCAACTATGGCTACACCTTC